The 18 T cell receptor beta chains below were found in one sample sequenced in a study of blood T cell repertoires in COVID-19. Libraries were prepared by immunoSEQ multiplex PCR; TCRdb keeps only in-frame clonotypes and omits some of them. The sample consists of 150,000 to 200,000 clones, over 75% of them appearing once. Specimen: PBMCs or T cells enriched from blood (not recorded which). These receptors were collected from a man aged 35 to 55 who had recovered from COVID-19.

The chain employs TRBV19 and TRBJ1-5; 10 positions match TRBD1. CDR1 is LNHDA, CDR2 SQIVND, per germline (reference sequence). CDR3 length: 19 residues. V lost 3 bases to trimming and J lost 3 bases; unmatched junction nucleotides: 14. The CDR3 nucleotides are TGTGCCAGTAGTATTGGGACAGGGGTTATGGGTTTTATCAATCAGCCCCAGCATTTT. It is translated as CASSIGTGVMGFINQPQHF.

The chain links TRBV7-6 to TRBJ2-7; TRBD2 is a possible D gene (5 bases). Germline values: CDR1 SGHVS, CDR2 FNYEAQ. V shed 0 bases and J shed 3 bases, with 9 bases lying between them. The CDR3 extends over 14 amino acids. This CDR3 reads CASSLAEEGYEQYF. CDR3 nucleotide sequence: TGTGCCAGCAGCTTAGCTGAAGAGGGCTACGAGCAGTACTTC.

The gene calls are TRBV10-3 and TRBJ1-1; D is ambiguous. V shed 1 base and J shed 2 bases, with 11 bases lying between them. Germline V gives CDR1 ENHRY, CDR2 SYGVKD. The CDR3 has 15 amino acids. The CDR3 is CAISELVGANTEAFF. The CDR3 nucleotides are TGTGCCATCAGTGAGTTAGTGGGCGCAAACACTGAAGCTTTCTTT.

The chain employs TRBV5-1 and TRBJ1-1; 7 nucleotides agree with TRBD1. Germline assignment: CDR1 SGHRS and CDR2 YFSETQ. The CDR3 totals 13 residues. The V segment lost 4 bases and the J segment 8 bases; nucleotides outside the gene matches: 8. CDR3 sequence (DNA): TGCGCCAGCAGCAATCAGGGGGGAGCGGAAGCTTTCTTT. This encodes CASSNQGGAEAFF.

This sequence joins TRBV10-2 and TRBJ1-1, with TRBD1 matching over 8 bases. Germline V CDR1 and CDR2: WSHSY, SAAADI. The V gene end was trimmed by 7 bases and the J gene end by 2 bases; junction bases not matched to a gene: 9. This CDR3 spans 15 amino acids. As DNA, the CDR3 is TGCGCCAGCACCCAAATCGGGACAGGTAACACTGAAGCTTTCTTT. This codes for CASTQIGTGNTEAFF.

The chain uses TRBV5-1 and TRBJ2-5, with TRBD2 matching over 10 bases. CDR1 is SGHRS, CDR2 YFSETQ, per germline. This CDR3 has 16 amino acids. The V gene end was trimmed by 0 bases and the J gene end by 6 bases; junction bases not matched to a gene: 8. The CDR3 here is CASSLGSSGGPQTQYF. The DNA for the CDR3 is TGCGCCAGCAGCTTGGGAAGTAGCGGGGGGCCGCAGACCCAGTACTTC.

This clone was detected only a few times. The gene calls are TRBV27 and TRBJ2-6; a weak D match, TRBD1 (5 bases). The V and J ends lost 6 bases and 0 bases respectively, with 12 bases between them. The CDR3 is 16 amino acids. Looked up from germline, CDR1 is MNHEY and CDR2 is SMNVEV (reference sequence). CDR3 sequence: CASRFLQGSGANVLTF. The CDR3 DNA sequence: TGTGCCAGCAGATTTCTTCAGGGCTCTGGGGCCAACGTCCTGACTTTC. Supplemented by reference TRBV27 and TRBJ2-6, the full variable domain reads EAQVTQNPRYLITVTGKKLTVTCSQNMNHEYMSWYRQDPGLGLRQIYYSMNVEVTDKGDVPEGYKVSRKEKRNFPLILESPSPNQTSLYFCASRFLQGSGANVLTFGAGSRLTVL.

This clone appeared a single time. The same CDR3 can be traced to other DNA sequences in this sample. The rearrangement links TRBV18 to TRBJ2-3, with unresolved D. The V gene's germline CDR1 is KGHSH and CDR2 LQKENI. CDR3 length: 13 amino acids. V dropped 3 bases and J dropped 6 bases, with 10 bases sitting between them. CDR3 amino acids: CASSPTSLDTQYF. The CDR3 nucleotides are TGTGCCAGCTCACCGACATCATTGGATACGCAGTATTTT.

The rearrangement uses TRBV24-1 and TRBJ2-1, with 8 bases fitting TRBD2. CDR3 length: 17 residues. Germline loops: CDR1 KGHDR, CDR2 SFDVKD. J was trimmed by 6 bases and V by 1 base; bases with no gene match: 10. CDR3 sequence reads: CATSDFGGSGETNEQFF. CDR3 nucleotides: TGTGCCACCAGTGATTTCGGGGGTAGCGGGGAGACCAATGAGCAGTTCTTC.

This rearrangement joins TRBV9 to TRBJ1-2, with 10 bases identical to TRBD1. The trim removed 3 bases at V and 7 bases at J, leaving 9 bases unmatched. The CDR3 runs to 15 residues. Germline CDR1 reads SGDLS; CDR2 reads YYNGEE. As DNA, the CDR3 is TGTGCCAGCAGCGACAGGACAGGGGGTCAGGGTGGCTACACCTTC. Translation: CASSDRTGGQGGYTF.

The chain couples TRBV19 to TRBJ2-1; 10 bases map to TRBD2. The length of the CDR3 is 15 residues. With 2 bases clipped from V and 9 bases from J, the junction kept 7 bases outside the gene matches. Germline V gene data show CDR1 as LNHDA and CDR2 as SQIVND (reference sequence). The CDR3 coding sequence is TGTGCCAGTAGTATACTAGCGGGGGTTGGGGGTGAGCAGTTCTTC. Residues: CASSILAGVGGEQFF. Combining the CDR3 with reference TRBV19 and TRBJ2-1 gives the whole variable domain DGGITQSPKYLFRKEGQNVTLSCEQNLNHDAMYWYRQDPGQGLRLIYYSQIVNDFQKGDIAEGYSVSREKKESFPLTVTSAQKNPTAFYLCASSILAGVGGEQFFGPGTRLTVL.

The chain recombines TRBV7-3 with TRBJ1-1; TRBD1 agrees at 9 bases. Per the germline V gene, CDR1 is SGHTA and CDR2 is FQGTGA. This CDR3 has 16 residues. V shed 5 bases and J 4 bases; nucleotides not matched to a gene: 11. This CDR3 is CASSPYPTGGGTEAFF. CDR3 sequence (DNA): TGTGCCAGCAGCCCTTACCCGACAGGGGGGGGCACTGAAGCTTTCTTT. The whole variable domain, filled in from reference TRBV7-3 and TRBJ1-1, reads GAGVSQTPSNKVTEKGKYVELRCDPISGHTALYWYRQSLGQGPEFLIYFQGTGAADDSGLPNDRFFAVRPEGSVSTLKIQRTERGDSAVYLCASSPYPTGGGTEAFFGQGTRLTVV.

DNA for the CDR3: TGTGCCAGCAGTCTACTATCGAGGAGCACAGATACGCAGTATTTT. Translation gives CASSLLSRSTDTQYF. The chain joins TRBV28 to TRBJ2-3; D is unresolved. CDR3 size: 15 residues. V was trimmed by 5 bases and J by 0 bases, leaving 12 bases between them. Germline CDR1 and CDR2: MDHEN and SYDVKM.

This clone was seen a handful of times. The rearrangement joins TRBV5-4 to TRBJ1-1; TRBD1 matches 7 bases. CDR3 length: 14 residues. The trim removed 10 bases at V and 5 bases at J, leaving 14 bases unmatched. CDR1 and CDR2 from the germline V gene are SGHNT and YYREEE (reference sequence). The CDR3 bases are TGTGCCGCCTTCGAGGGGGCAGATTTGACTGAAGCTTTCTTT. Its protein is CAAFEGADLTEAFF.

The rearrangement uses TRBV7-8 and TRBJ1-6; 9 positions match TRBD1. CDR1 SGHVS and CDR2 FQNEAQ come from the germline V gene. V lost 4 bases, J lost 7 bases, and 8 bases stayed unmatched. This CDR3 region has 16 residues. The CDR3 coding sequence is TGTGCCAGCAGCTCGGTTACGGGACAGGGAAATTCACCCCTCCACTTT. This translates into CASSSVTGQGNSPLHF.

The chain couples TRBV27 to TRBJ2-2; 16 bases match TRBD2. The CDR3 is 20 amino acids. V lost 6 bases, J lost 1 base, and 11 bases stayed unmatched. The germline V gene has CDR1 MNHEY and CDR2 SMNVEV (reference sequence). The CDR3 DNA reads as TGTGCCAGCAGCTTGGGGCCGGGACTAGCGGGAGGGAGGAACACCGGGGAGCTGTTTTTT. Residues: CASSLGPGLAGGRNTGELFF.

V is TRBV6-4 and J is TRBJ1-2; 7 positions match TRBD1. This CDR3 contains 15 residues. Germline CDR1 MRHNA, CDR2 SNTAGT. The trim removed 2 bases at V and 7 bases at J, leaving 10 bases unmatched. The CDR3 reads CASSDGNRGIGGYTF. Written as DNA, the CDR3 is TGTGCCAGCAGTGACGGAAACAGGGGCATTGGTGGCTACACCTTC.

The rearrangement uses TRBV25-1 and TRBJ1-3; D is unresolved. This CDR3 is built from 15 residues. Germline values: CDR1 MGHDK, CDR2 SYGVNS. Deletions cut 1 base from V and 4 bases from J, with 11 bases between. CDR3 nucleotides: TGTGCCAGCAGTGAATCCCCCAGGTTGGGAAACACCATATATTTT. Protein: CASSESPRLGNTIYF. The whole variable domain, remainder taken from reference TRBV25-1 and TRBJ1-3, is EADIYQTPRYLVIGTGKKITLECSQTMGHDKMYWYQQDPGMELHLIHYSYGVNSTEKGDLSSESTVSRIRTEHFPLTLESARPSHTSQYLCASSESPRLGNTIYFGEGSWLTVV.